Sequencing of this TCR beta chain was carried out in a study of shared clonotypes between healthy human individuals. On the study more broadly: Used for every donor were three CD4 naive, three CD4 memory, two CD8 naive and one CD8 memory plate.

The CDR3 runs 14 residues. The trim removed 4 bases at V and 9 bases at J, leaving 5 bases unmatched. The germline CDR1 and CDR2 sequences are MNHNY and SVGAGI (reference sequence). Assay runs were performed at deep level. Sequenced by immunoSEQ multiplex PCR; TCRdb stores in-frame clones only, minus some. The sample includes millions of clones, 90% to 95% of them seen just once. The genes are TRBV6-6 and TRBJ1-6; 8 bases map to TRBD1. The origin of this receptor is a man aged 18 to 30 in good health. The sequenced sample was naive CD4+ T cells sorted from blood. The subset here: CD45RA+ positively selected. In nucleotides, the CDR3 is TGTGCCAGCAGTTTCGGACAGGGCCCTTCACCCCTCCACTTT. It yields the protein CASSFGQGPSPLHF.